This is a list of T cell receptor beta chains from one sample in a study of OX40 agonist ivuxolimab in advanced cancers. The assay was immunoSEQ multiplex PCR, and TCRdb's table has in-frame clones only and misses some. The data hold over 85,000 clones, with 70% to 90% observed a single time. The sequences come from CD4+ or CD8+ T cells sorted from blood, collected in a trial of the OX40 agonist ivuxolimab. The receptors come from an adult with an advanced solid tumor such as melanoma, head and neck, liver or kidney cancer. The CDR3 runs from the conserved cysteine through the conserved F or W. The D gene is left open where the match is weak. The size field is filled for only some rows; it gives once, few, many or a size class.

.	TRBV19	TRBJ1-4	13	once	CASNSATNEKLFF	TGTGCCAGTAACTCCGCAACTAATGAAAAACTGTTTTTT
TRBD1	TRBV5-8	TRBJ1-6	15	.	CASSPQGALNSPLHF	TGTGCCAGCAGCCCACAGGGGGCCCTTAATTCACCCCTCCACTTT
.	TRBV9	TRBJ2-3	15	.	CASSVVGGRTDTQYF	TGTGCCAGCAGCGTAGTCGGGGGGCGCACAGATACGCAGTATTTT
.	TRBV10-3	TRBJ1-1	13	.	CAIAPTPATATFF	TGTGCCATCGCGCCAACTCCGGCGACCGCCACTTTCTTT
.	TRBV7-3	TRBJ2-3	14	.	CASSLGLKGDTQYF	TGTGCCAGCAGCTTAGGGCTGAAGGGGGATACGCAGTATTTT
.	TRBV7-2	TRBJ2-5	14	.	CASRWLGSGQAQYF	TGTGCCAGCCGGTGGTTGGGGTCCGGGCAGGCCCAGTACTTC
.	TRBV6-5	TRBJ2-7	15	.	CASSLNPQLGYEQYF	TGTGCCAGCAGTTTAAACCCACAACTAGGTTACGAGCAGTACTTC
TRBD2	TRBV9	TRBJ2-3	15	.	CASSVESSGGDTQYF	TGTGCCAGCAGCGTAGAGTCAAGCGGGGGGGATACGCAGTATTTT
.	TRBV11-2	TRBJ1-4	15	.	CASSSYRETNEKLFF	TGTGCCAGCAGCAGTTACCGGGAAACTAATGAAAAACTGTTTTTT
TRBD1	TRBV7-8	TRBJ2-1	15	.	CASSPETGGNNEQFF	TGTGCCAGCAGCCCTGAGACAGGGGGAAACAATGAGCAGTTCTTC
.	TRBV30	TRBJ1-1	14	.	CAWSPFGGRTEAFF	TGTGCCTGGAGCCCCTTTGGGGGGAGGACTGAAGCTTTCTTT
.	TRBV7-3	TRBJ1-1	12	.	CASSLRDGEAFF	TGTGCCAGCAGCTTGCGGGACGGTGAAGCTTTCTTT
.	TRBV5-5	TRBJ2-5	15	.	CASSLSGPLKETQYF	TGTGCCAGCAGCTTGTCGGGACCTCTAAAAGAGACCCAGTACTTC
TRBD1	TRBV7-8	TRBJ1-3	17	.	CASSRGGQGTSWDTIYF	TGTGCCAGCAGCCGAGGGGGACAGGGGACATCTTGGGACACCATATATTTT
.	TRBV19	TRBJ1-5	15	few	CASTEGVEGNQPQHF	TGTGCCAGTACCGAGGGGGTAGAGGGAAATCAGCCCCAGCATTTT
.	TRBV18	TRBJ1-2	18	.	CASSPVPRTPGPFYGYTF	TGTGCCAGCTCACCAGTCCCGAGAACTCCGGGACCTTTTTATGGCTACACCTTC
.	TRBV7-9	TRBJ2-7	14	.	CASSLTAGTYEQYF	TGTGCCAGCAGCTTAACCGCGGGGACCTACGAGCAGTACTTC
.	TRBV15	TRBJ1-2	16	.	CATSPLTARDSYGYTF	TGTGCCACCAGCCCCCTTACGGCCAGGGACTCGTATGGCTACACCTTC
TRBD1	TRBV2	TRBJ1-4	13	.	CASARDRGEKLFF	TGTGCCAGCGCCCGGGACAGGGGTGAAAAACTGTTTTTT
TRBD2	TRBV6-4	TRBJ2-1	15	.	CASSPGRETYNEQFF	TGTGCCAGCAGCCCCGGGAGGGAGACCTACAATGAGCAGTTCTTC
.	TRBV7-9	TRBJ2-2	13	.	CASSLEETGELFF	TGTGCCAGCAGCTTAGAAGAGACCGGGGAGCTGTTTTTT
TRBD1	TRBV7-2	TRBJ2-5	16	.	CASSLSLTGGGETQYF	TGTGCCAGCAGCTTAAGCCTCACAGGGGGCGGAGAGACCCAGTACTTC
.	TRBV7-2	TRBJ2-7	15	.	CASSLGSGPLLEQYF	TGTGCCAGCAGCTTAGGCTCTGGCCCACTACTCGAGCAGTACTTC
TRBD1	TRBV6-6	TRBJ1-2	14	.	CASSHRDRVGGYTF	TGTGCCAGCAGTCACCGGGACAGGGTGGGTGGCTACACCTTC
TRBD1	TRBV19	TRBJ1-5	16	.	CASIRDRGYSNQPQHF	TGTGCCAGTATCCGGGACAGGGGTTATAGCAATCAGCCCCAGCATTTT
TRBD1	TRBV20-1	TRBJ1-1	11	.	CSAGTASGAFF	TGCAGTGCTGGGACAGCAAGTGGGGCTTTCTTT
TRBD2	TRBV18	TRBJ2-2	19	once	CASSPRGQSTSGHTGELFF	TGTGCCAGCTCACCACGCGGCCAATCGACTAGCGGCCACACCGGGGAGCTGTTTTTT
.	TRBV7-9	TRBJ2-3	15	.	CASSPGTLRVDTQYF	TGTGCCAGCAGCCCGGGGACTCTCCGTGTAGATACGCAGTATTTT
TRBD1	TRBV6-6	TRBJ2-7	13	.	CASARDRSYEQYF	TGTGCCAGCGCCCGGGACAGAAGCTACGAGCAGTACTTC
.	TRBV7-2	TRBJ2-7	12	.	CASSFSPLEQYF	TGTGCCAGCAGCTTCTCACCTTTGGAGCAGTACTTC
.	TRBV7-7	TRBJ2-5	14	.	CASSFGGRGETQYF	TGTGCTAGCAGCTTCGGGGGCCGAGGGGAGACCCAGTACTTC
.	TRBV5-6	TRBJ1-1	12	once	CASGSTRAEAFF	TGTGCCAGCGGGTCCACGAGGGCTGAAGCTTTCTTT
.	TRBV7-9	TRBJ2-7	16	.	CASSYDRTGIRLEQYF	TGTGCCAGCAGCTACGACCGGACGGGAATAAGGTTGGAGCAGTACTTC
.	TRBV30	TRBJ2-7	13	.	CAWKGGPRVEQYF	TGTGCCTGGAAGGGGGGGCCACGCGTCGAGCAGTACTTC
.	TRBV9	TRBJ2-1	12	.	CASSPQEYEQFF	TGTGCCAGCAGCCCACAGGAGTATGAGCAGTTCTTC
.	TRBV2	TRBJ2-1	15	.	CASSGSYGRVNEQFF	TGTGCCAGCAGCGGCTCATATGGACGGGTCAATGAGCAGTTCTTC
.	TRBV6-5	TRBJ1-2	16	.	CASSYPHGGVDYGYTF	TGTGCCAGCAGTTACCCCCATGGGGGGGTTGACTATGGCTACACCTTC
TRBD2	TRBV7-2	TRBJ2-5	17	once	CASSLRSSGRTEETQYF	TGTGCCAGCAGCTTAAGGTCTAGCGGGAGAACGGAAGAGACCCAGTACTTC
.	TRBV27	TRBJ1-1	16	few	CASSPRAGVMNTEAFF	TGTGCCAGCAGTCCCCGGGCAGGGGTCATGAACACTGAAGCTTTCTTT